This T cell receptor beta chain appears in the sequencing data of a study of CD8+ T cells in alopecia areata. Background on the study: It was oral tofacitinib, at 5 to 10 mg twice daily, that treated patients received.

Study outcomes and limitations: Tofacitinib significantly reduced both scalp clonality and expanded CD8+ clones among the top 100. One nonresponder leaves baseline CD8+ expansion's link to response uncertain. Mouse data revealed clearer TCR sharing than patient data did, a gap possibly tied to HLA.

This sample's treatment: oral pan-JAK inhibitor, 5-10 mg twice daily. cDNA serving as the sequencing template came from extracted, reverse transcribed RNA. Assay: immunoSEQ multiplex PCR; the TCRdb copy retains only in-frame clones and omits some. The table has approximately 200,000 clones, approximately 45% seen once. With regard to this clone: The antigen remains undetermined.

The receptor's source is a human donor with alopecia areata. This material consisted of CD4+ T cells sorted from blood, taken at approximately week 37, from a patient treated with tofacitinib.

CDR3 loop: CASSLLNPAATYEQYF. CDR3 nucleotide sequence: TGTGCCAGCAGCTTGCTCAACCCAGCGGCTACCTACGAGCAGTACTTC. The chain carries TRBV7-2 and TRBJ2-7, with D maybe TRBD2 (5 bases). Germline V gene lookup returns CDR1 SGHTA and CDR2 FQGNSA. Trimming took off 3 bases at V and 2 bases at J, with 17 bases between the two ends. This CDR3 comprises 16 residues.